The rows below give T cell receptor beta chains drawn from one sample of a study of T cell responses to AZD1222 COVID-19 vaccine. Sequencing used immunoSEQ multiplex PCR; TCRdb keeps in-frame clones, though not all of them. The data show roughly 170,000 clones, 85% to 95% seen once. This material consisted of peripheral blood, taken on day 0 of AZD1222 vaccination. These receptors were obtained from an adult in good health. Each CDR3 is given with its conserved first and last residue. Fields, in order: D gene, J gene, V gene, CDR3 protein, CDR3 DNA. The D gene is left open where the match is weak.

D: -
J: TRBJ1-4
V: TRBV15
CDR3: CATSPMGATNEKLFF
DNA: TGTGCCACCAGCCCTATGGGGGCAACTAATGAAAAACTGTTTTTT

D: -
J: TRBJ1-1
V: TRBV7-8
CDR3: CASSLGAGMYTEAFF
DNA: TGTGCCAGCAGCCTAGGGGCAGGGATGTACACTGAAGCTTTCTTT

D: -
J: TRBJ2-5
V: TRBV5-5
CDR3: CASRPYRTGQETQYF
DNA: TGTGCCAGCAGGCCCTACCGTACAGGTCAAGAGACCCAGTACTTC

D: -
J: TRBJ1-5
V: TRBV5-6
CDR3: CASSLKGWSASQPQHF
DNA: TGTGCCAGCAGCCTAAAGGGGTGGTCGGCAAGTCAGCCCCAGCATTTT

D: TRBD1
J: TRBJ2-1
V: TRBV27
CDR3: CASRGYGGDRVNEQFF
DNA: TGTGCCAGCAGAGGATACGGTGGGGACAGGGTTAATGAGCAGTTCTTC

D: -
J: TRBJ2-5
V: TRBV29-1
CDR3: CSARIAETQYF
DNA: TGCAGCGCCCGCATCGCAGAGACCCAGTACTTC

D: -
J: TRBJ1-2
V: TRBV6-5
CDR3: CASSYSRWLDYGYTF
DNA: TGTGCCAGCAGTTACTCAAGGTGGCTGGACTATGGCTACACCTTC

D: TRBD1
J: TRBJ2-7
V: TRBV7-9
CDR3: CASSPLPGTGPYEQYF
DNA: TGTGCCAGCAGCCCCCTCCCCGGGACAGGGCCTTACGAGCAGTACTTC

D: -
J: TRBJ1-5
V: TRBV11-2
CDR3: CASSPAMGQPQHF
DNA: TGTGCCAGCAGCCCGGCGATGGGGCAGCCCCAGCATTTT

D: TRBD1
J: TRBJ2-2
V: TRBV2
CDR3: CASRRGQGGELFF
DNA: TGTGCCAGCAGGAGGGGACAGGGCGGGGAGCTGTTTTTT

D: -
J: TRBJ1-4
V: TRBV5-1
CDR3: CASPITGTEGWKLFF
DNA: TGCGCCAGCCCCATTACCGGGACCGAAGGGTGGAAACTGTTTTTT

D: -
J: TRBJ1-2
V: TRBV12-5
CDR3: CASGLVQYRVPLSYGYTF
DNA: TGTGCTAGTGGTTTGGTACAGTACAGGGTCCCGCTATCGTATGGCTACACCTTC